This T cell receptor (beta chain) stems from a study of T cell responses to AZD1222 COVID-19 vaccine. Regarding the study as a whole: White British ancestry dominated among donors, who included more females, and clonal diversity was possibly underestimated. Regions 160-218 and 743-854 held dominance among vaccine-associated CD4 TCRs, which spanned spike. Recipients of two AZD1222 doses showed rising Spike-specific TCR breadth and depth. There were repertoire samples only from the period after the peak T cell response.

A note on this clone: What it binds is unknown.

Sequencing was performed with immunoSEQ multiplex PCR; in TCRdb, only in-frame clones are kept and a portion is missing. The table includes 150,000 to 170,000 clones, roughly nine tenths detected once. The sequence derives from an adult in good health. The source material was peripheral blood, sampled on day 0 of MenACWY control vaccination.

CDR3 sequence reads: CASGPPGGGTDTQYF. The DNA of the CDR3 is TGTGCCAGCGGACCGCCAGGGGGAGGCACAGATACGCAGTATTTT. This chain connects TRBV6-5 to TRBJ2-3, with 7 bases that match TRBD1. The length of the CDR3 is 15 residues. J gave up 1 base and V 8 bases, and 9 bases lay outside the gene matches. Germline CDR1 is MNHEY and CDR2 is SVGAGI.